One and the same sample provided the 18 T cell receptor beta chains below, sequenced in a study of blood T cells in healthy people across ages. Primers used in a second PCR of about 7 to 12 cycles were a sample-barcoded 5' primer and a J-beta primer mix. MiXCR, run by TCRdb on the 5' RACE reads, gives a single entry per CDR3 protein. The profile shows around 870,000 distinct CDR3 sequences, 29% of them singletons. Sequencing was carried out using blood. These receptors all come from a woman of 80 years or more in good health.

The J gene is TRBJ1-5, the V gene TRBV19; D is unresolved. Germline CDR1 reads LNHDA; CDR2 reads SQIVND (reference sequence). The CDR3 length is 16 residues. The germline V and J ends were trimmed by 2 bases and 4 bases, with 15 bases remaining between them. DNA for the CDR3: TGTGCCAGTAGTATAAGGGAGGGTTTTTTGAATCAGCCCCAGCATTTT. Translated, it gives CASSIREGFLNQPQHF. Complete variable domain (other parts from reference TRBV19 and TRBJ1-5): DGGITQSPKYLFRKEGQNVTLSCEQNLNHDAMYWYRQDPGQGLRLIYYSQIVNDFQKGDIAEGYSVSREKKESFPLTVTSAQKNPTAFYLCASSIREGFLNQPQHFGDGTRLSIL.

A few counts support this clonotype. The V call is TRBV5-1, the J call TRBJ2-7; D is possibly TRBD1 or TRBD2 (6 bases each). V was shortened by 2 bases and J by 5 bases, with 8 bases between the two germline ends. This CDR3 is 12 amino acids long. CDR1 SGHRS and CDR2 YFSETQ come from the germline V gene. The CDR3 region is CASSFRGHEQYF. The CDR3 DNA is TGCGCCAGCAGCTTCCGGGGGCACGAGCAGTACTTC.

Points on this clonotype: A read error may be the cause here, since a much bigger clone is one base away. The CDR3: CSASRQGATKNIQDF. CDR3 bases: TGCAGTGCTAGTCGTCAGGGGGCGACCAAAAACATTCAGGACTTC. The rearrangement joins TRBV20-1 to TRBJ2-4; 8 bases are shared with TRBD1. CDR1 and CDR2 (germline): DFQATT, SNEGSKA (reference sequence). The CDR3 runs 15 residues.

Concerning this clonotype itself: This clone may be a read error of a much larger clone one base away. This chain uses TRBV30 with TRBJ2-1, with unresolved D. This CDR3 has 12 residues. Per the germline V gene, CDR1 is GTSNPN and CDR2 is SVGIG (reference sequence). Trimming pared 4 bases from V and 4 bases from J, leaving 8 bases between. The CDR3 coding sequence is TGTGCCTGGATGACCCGGTACAATGAGCAGTTCTTC. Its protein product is CAWMTRYNEQFF.

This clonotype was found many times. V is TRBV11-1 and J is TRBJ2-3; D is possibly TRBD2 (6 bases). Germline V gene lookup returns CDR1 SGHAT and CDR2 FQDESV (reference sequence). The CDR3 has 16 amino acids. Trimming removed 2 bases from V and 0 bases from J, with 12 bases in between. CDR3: CASSLRWRASTDTQYF. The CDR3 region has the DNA TGTGCCAGCAGCTTACGTTGGAGGGCCAGCACAGATACGCAGTATTTT.

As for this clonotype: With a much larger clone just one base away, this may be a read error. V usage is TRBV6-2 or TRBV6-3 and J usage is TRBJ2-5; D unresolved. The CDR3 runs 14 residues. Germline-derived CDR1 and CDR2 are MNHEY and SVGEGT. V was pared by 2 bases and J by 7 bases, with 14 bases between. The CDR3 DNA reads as TGTGCCAGCAGTTACAACGGCCGTAAAGGGACCCAGTACTTC. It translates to CASSYNGRKGTQYF.

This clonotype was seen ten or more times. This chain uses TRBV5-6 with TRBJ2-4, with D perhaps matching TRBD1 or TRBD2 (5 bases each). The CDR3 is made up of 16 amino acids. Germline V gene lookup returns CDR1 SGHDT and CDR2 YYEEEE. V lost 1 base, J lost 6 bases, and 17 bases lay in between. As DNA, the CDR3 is TGTGCCAGCAGCTTGTTGAGGGGTCCTTTTATAAACATTCAGTACTTC. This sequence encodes CASSLLRGPFINIQYF. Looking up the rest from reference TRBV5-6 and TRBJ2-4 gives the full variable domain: DAGVTQSPTHLIKTRGQQVTLRCSPKSGHDTVSWYQQALGQGPQFIFQYYEEEERQRGNFPDRFSGHQFPNYSSELNVNALLLGDSALYLCASSLLRGPFINIQYFGAGTRLSVL.

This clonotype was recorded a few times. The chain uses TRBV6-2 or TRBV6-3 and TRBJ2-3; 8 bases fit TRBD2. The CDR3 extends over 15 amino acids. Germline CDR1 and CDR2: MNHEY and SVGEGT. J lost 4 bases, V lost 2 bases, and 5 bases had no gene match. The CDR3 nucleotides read TGTGCCAGCAGTTACAGGACGGGAGGGGCAGATACGCAGTATTTT. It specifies CASSYRTGGADTQYF.

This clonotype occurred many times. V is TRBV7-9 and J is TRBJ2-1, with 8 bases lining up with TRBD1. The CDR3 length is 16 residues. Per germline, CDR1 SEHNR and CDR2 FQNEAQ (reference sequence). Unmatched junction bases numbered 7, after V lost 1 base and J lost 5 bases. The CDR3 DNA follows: TGTGCCAGCAGCTTAGGCCGGACAGGGTCTAACAATGAGCAGTTCTTC. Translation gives CASSLGRTGSNNEQFF. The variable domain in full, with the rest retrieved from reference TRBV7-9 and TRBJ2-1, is DTGVSQNPRHKITKRGQNVTFRCDPISEHNRLYWYRQTLGQGPEFLTYFQNEAQLEKSRLLSDRFSAERPKGSFSTLEIQRTEQGDSAMYLCASSLGRTGSNNEQFFGPGTRLTVL.

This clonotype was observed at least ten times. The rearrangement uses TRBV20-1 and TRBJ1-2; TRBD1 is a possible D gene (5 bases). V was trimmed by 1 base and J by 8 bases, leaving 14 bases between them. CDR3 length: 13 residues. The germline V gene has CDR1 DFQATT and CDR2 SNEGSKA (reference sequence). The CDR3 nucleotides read TGCAGTGCTAGAGCCCCGCAGGGACTAGGCTACACCTTC. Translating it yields CSARAPQGLGYTF.

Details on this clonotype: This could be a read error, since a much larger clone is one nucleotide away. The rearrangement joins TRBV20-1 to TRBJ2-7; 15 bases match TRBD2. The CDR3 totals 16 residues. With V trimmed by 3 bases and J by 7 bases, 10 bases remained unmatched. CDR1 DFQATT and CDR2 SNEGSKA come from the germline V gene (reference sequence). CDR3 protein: CSARAGTSGGMSEQYF. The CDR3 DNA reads TGCAGTGCTAGGGCTGGGACTAGCGGGGGGATGAGTGAGCAGTACTTC.

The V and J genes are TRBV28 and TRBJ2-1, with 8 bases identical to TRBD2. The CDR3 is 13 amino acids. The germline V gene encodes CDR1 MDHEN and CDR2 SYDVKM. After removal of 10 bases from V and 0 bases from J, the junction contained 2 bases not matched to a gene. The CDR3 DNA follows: TGTGCCACCCGGGGGGGCTCCTACAATGAGCAGTTCTTC. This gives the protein CATRGGSYNEQFF.

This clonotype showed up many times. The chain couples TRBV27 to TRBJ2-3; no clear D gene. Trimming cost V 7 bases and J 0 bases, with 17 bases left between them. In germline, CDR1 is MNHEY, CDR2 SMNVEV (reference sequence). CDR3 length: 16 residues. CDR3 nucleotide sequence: TGTGCCAGCAACCCATACCTGTATTCTAGCACAGATACGCAGTATTTT. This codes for CASNPYLYSSTDTQYF.

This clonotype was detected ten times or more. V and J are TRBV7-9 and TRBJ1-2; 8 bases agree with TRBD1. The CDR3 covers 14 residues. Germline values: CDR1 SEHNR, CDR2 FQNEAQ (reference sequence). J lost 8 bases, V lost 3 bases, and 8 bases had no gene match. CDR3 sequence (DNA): TGTGCCAGCAGCTTTCCAGACAGGGGAAAAGGCTACACCTTC. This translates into CASSFPDRGKGYTF.

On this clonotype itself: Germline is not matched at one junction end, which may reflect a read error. The CDR3: CTSSLEGVGAFF. The CDR3, as DNA: TGTACCAGCAGCTTAGAAGGGGTAGGAGCTTTCTTT. The chain is built from TRBV7-9 and TRBJ1-1; the D gene is possibly TRBD1 (5 bases). CDR1 and CDR2 (germline): SEHNR, FQNEAQ (reference sequence). CDR3 length equals 12 residues.

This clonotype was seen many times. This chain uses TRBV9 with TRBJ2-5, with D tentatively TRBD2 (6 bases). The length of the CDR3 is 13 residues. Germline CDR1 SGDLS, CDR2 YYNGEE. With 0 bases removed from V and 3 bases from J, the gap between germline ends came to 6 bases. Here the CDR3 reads CASSVGLEETQYF. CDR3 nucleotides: TGTGCCAGCAGCGTAGGACTAGAAGAGACCCAGTACTTC.

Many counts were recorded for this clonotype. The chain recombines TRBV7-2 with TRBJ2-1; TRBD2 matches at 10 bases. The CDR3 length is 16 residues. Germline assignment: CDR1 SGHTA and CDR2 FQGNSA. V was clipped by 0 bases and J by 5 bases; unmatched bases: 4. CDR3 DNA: TGTGCCAGCAGCTTAGCTAGCGGGGGGCCAGACAATGAGCAGTTCTTC. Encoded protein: CASSLASGGPDNEQFF.

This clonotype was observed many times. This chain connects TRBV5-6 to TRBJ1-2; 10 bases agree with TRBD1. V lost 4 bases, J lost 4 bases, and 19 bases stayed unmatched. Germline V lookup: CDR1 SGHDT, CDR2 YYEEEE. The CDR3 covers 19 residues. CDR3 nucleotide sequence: TGTGCCAGCAGCCGAAAAAGCGCCGGGACAGGGGAATTGTTCTATGGCTACACCTTC. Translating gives CASSRKSAGTGELFYGYTF.